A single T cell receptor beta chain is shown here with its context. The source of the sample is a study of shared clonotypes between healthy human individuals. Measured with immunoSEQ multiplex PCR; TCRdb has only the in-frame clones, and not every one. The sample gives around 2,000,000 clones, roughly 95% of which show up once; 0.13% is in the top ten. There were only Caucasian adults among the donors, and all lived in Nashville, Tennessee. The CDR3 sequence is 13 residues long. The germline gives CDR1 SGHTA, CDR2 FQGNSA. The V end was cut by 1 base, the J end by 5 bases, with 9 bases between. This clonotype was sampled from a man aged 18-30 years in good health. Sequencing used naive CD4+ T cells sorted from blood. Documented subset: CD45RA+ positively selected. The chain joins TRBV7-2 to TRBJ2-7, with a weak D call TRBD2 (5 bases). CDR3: CASSLVGIDEQYF. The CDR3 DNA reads TGTGCCAGCAGCTTAGTCGGGATCGACGAGCAGTACTTC.